Presented here are 16 T cell receptor beta chains from one specimen sequenced in a study of CD8 T cells in ankylosing spondylitis. TCRdb passed the 5' RACE reads through MiXCR, listing each CDR3 protein once. The sample has about 190,000 distinct CDR3 sequences, 13% seen once. Sequencing was done on a sample of blood, either unsorted or a sorted T cell fraction (not recorded which). Receptors were obtained from a female donor with ankylosing spondylitis or in good health (not recorded which).

This clonotype is a singleton in its sample. The chain has TRBV24-1 and TRBJ2-3, with a possible D match to TRBD1 (6 bases). Trimming removed 6 bases at V and 0 bases at J, with 18 bases between. The CDR3 spans 17 residues. Looked up from germline, CDR1 is KGHDR and CDR2 is SFDVKD. CDR3 loop: CATSSPGQHLSTDTQYF. The DNA for the CDR3 is TGTGCCACCAGTTCTCCGGGACAACATCTTAGCACAGATACGCAGTATTTT.

V usage is TRBV7-9 and J usage is TRBJ2-7, with 9 bases lining up with TRBD2. There are 15 residues in the CDR3. The V segment lost 6 bases and the J segment 3 bases; nucleotides outside the gene matches: 9. Germline V gene data show CDR1 as SEHNR and CDR2 as FQNEAQ (reference sequence). CDR3 sequence: CASSPSGLANYEQYF. CDR3 nucleotide sequence: TGTGCCAGCAGTCCGTCGGGACTAGCAAACTACGAGCAGTACTTC.

This clonotype was detected ten times or more. V is TRBV24-1 and J is TRBJ2-1; D possibly corresponds to TRBD2 (6 bases). The V end was cut by 2 bases, the J end by 5 bases, with 15 bases between. Germline lookup yields CDR1 KGHDR and CDR2 SFDVKD. This CDR3 contains 16 residues. This chain's CDR3 is CATSDYRVAEDNEQFF. The CDR3 DNA follows: TGTGCCACCAGTGATTACCGAGTAGCGGAAGACAATGAGCAGTTCTTC.

This chain joins TRBV5-4 and TRBJ1-3; no reliable D call. From germline, CDR1 is SGHNT and CDR2 YYREEE (reference sequence). This CDR3 region has 14 residues. V shed 3 bases and J shed 2 bases, with 9 bases lying between them. The DNA for the CDR3 is TGTGCCAGCAGCTCCTATGGGGCTGGAAACACCATATATTTT. It translates to CASSSYGAGNTIYF.

At least ten counts were recorded for this clonotype. CDR3 sequence (DNA): TGTGCCAGCAGAGGAGGGGGCAACACTGAAGCTTTCTTT. Translation gives CASRGGGNTEAFF. The J gene is TRBJ1-1, the V gene TRBV4-2; 7 bases map to TRBD1. Germline values: CDR1 LGHNA, CDR2 YNFKEQ. The CDR3 length is 13 residues. V was clipped by 6 bases and J by 2 bases; unmatched bases: 3.

V and J are TRBV5-4 and TRBJ2-2; D is undetermined. The V gene's germline CDR1 is SGHNT and CDR2 YYREEE (reference sequence). The CDR3 covers 14 residues. Trimming took 0 bases from V and 6 from J, leaving 9 bases between them. CDR3 coding DNA: TGTGCCAGCAGCTTGGAATTGGCGGCCGGGGAGCTGTTTTTT. It encodes CASSLELAAGELFF.

The chain joins TRBV11-1 to TRBJ2-3; no firm D call. V shed 2 bases and J shed 3 bases, with 3 bases lying between them. CDR3 size: 12 residues. Germline loops: CDR1 SGHAT, CDR2 FQDESV (reference sequence). The CDR3, as DNA: TGTGCCAGCAGCTTACAGACAGATACGCAGTATTTT. Its protein is CASSLQTDTQYF.

J is TRBJ1-5 and V is TRBV20-1, with D possibly TRBD1 on 5 matching bases. The V end lost 4 bases, the J end lost 6 bases, and 22 bases lay between the germline ends. This CDR3 contains 16 residues. Germline lookup yields CDR1 DFQATT and CDR2 SNEGSKA (reference sequence). This chain's CDR3 is CSATGHTSLTGQPQHF. The DNA of the CDR3 is TGCAGTGCTACCGGACACACATCATTAACGGGTCAGCCCCAGCATTTT.

The genes are TRBV5-4 and TRBJ2-4, with D possibly being TRBD2 (6 bases). CDR3 length: 16 residues. Germline loops: CDR1 SGHNT, CDR2 YYREEE (reference sequence). V lost 4 bases and J lost 4, with 18 bases in between. DNA of the CDR3: TGTGCCAGCAGCCGTGGGCTCGCCGGAGGGAAAAACATTCAGTACTTC. It encodes CASSRGLAGGKNIQYF.

This clonotype was detected a few times. The chain links TRBV29-1 to TRBJ2-7; 9 bases agree with TRBD1. Trimming cost V 5 bases and J 5 bases; bases outside gene matches: 4. Germline loops: CDR1 SQVTM, CDR2 ANQGSEA. The CDR3 covers 12 residues. CDR3 sequence: CSVPGQGNEQYF. The CDR3 region has the DNA TGCAGCGTTCCCGGACAGGGGAACGAGCAGTACTTC.

In its sample, this clonotype was seen many times. The chain has TRBV3-1 and TRBJ1-1; tentatively, D is TRBD1 (6 bases). Germline CDR1 is LGHDT and CDR2 is YNNKEL (reference sequence). This CDR3 contains 14 residues. With 0 bases removed from V and 6 bases from J, the gap between germline ends came to 11 bases. The CDR3 region is CASSQEGGFAEAFF. In DNA, the CDR3 is TGTGCCAGCAGCCAAGAAGGGGGGTTTGCTGAAGCTTTCTTT.

This clonotype was counted between two and nine times. The chain recombines TRBV12-3 or TRBV12-4 with TRBJ2-1; D gene ambiguous. V dropped 6 bases and J dropped 15 bases, with 15 bases sitting between them. The CDR3 runs to 11 residues. CDR3 DNA: TGTGCCAGCAGCACACCAGGTCCCTTGTTCTTC. Translating gives CASSTPGPLFF.

In its sample, this clonotype was seen many times. V is TRBV5-8 and J is TRBJ1-1, with D possibly being TRBD1 (5 bases). CDR1 is SGHTS and CDR2 is YDEGEE in the germline V gene. Trimming pared 3 bases from V and 9 bases from J, leaving 12 bases between. CDR3 length: 12 residues. CDR3 protein: CASSWGRFQAFF. The CDR3 region has the DNA TGTGCCAGCAGCTGGGGGAGGTTCCAAGCTTTCTTT.

This clonotype was observed a few times. This chain links TRBV7-2 with TRBJ2-7, with D tentatively TRBD2 (5 bases). The CDR3 totals 11 residues. The V end lost 6 bases, the J end lost 6 bases, and 9 bases lay between the germline ends. Germline V gives CDR1 SGHTA, CDR2 FQGNSA. In nucleotides, the CDR3 is TGTGCCAGCAGTTACGGAGGCGAGCAGTACTTC. Amino acids: CASSYGGEQYF.

This clonotype came up many times. This chain uses TRBV5-6 with TRBJ1-2; unclear D gene. Germline V gives CDR1 SGHDT, CDR2 YYEEEE. V was shortened by 2 bases and J by 8 bases, with 22 bases between the two germline ends. The CDR3 totals 16 residues. The CDR3 DNA follows: TGTGCCAGCAGCTTAATCTTCAACAGCCTACTAGGGGGCTACACCTTC. The encoded protein is CASSLIFNSLLGGYTF.

This clonotype occurred many times. This chain joins TRBV21-1 and TRBJ2-7; the table's D call, TRBD2, was not checked against the DNA. TRBV21-1 is a pseudogene segment. The CDR3 totals 17 residues. CDR3 protein: CASSKTLLVEREYEQYF. In DNA, the CDR3 is TGTGCCAGCAGCAAAACCTTACTTGTCGAGCGGGAATACGAGCAGTACTTC.